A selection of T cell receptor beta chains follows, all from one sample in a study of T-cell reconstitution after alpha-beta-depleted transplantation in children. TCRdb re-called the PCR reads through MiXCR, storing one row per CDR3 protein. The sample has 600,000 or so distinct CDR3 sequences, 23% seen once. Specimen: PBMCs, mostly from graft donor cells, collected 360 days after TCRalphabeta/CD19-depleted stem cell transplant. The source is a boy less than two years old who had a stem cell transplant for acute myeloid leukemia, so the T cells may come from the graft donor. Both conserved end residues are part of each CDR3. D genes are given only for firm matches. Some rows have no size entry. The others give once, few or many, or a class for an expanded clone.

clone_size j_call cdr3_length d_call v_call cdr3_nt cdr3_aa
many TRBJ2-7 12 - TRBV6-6 TGTGCCAGCAGTTACGCGGGCCCGGAGCAGTACTTC CASSYAGPEQYF
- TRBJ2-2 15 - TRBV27 TGTGCCAGCAGTCAACACGCCCAGGGGACCGGGGAGCTGTTTTTT CASSQHAQGTGELFF
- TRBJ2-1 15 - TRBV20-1 TGCAGTGCGCCTTTCAGGCAAGGATTCTACAATGAGCAGTTCTTC CSAPFRQGFYNEQFF
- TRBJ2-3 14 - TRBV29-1 TGCAGCGTTGAATCAGGGGCGATCACAGATACGCAGTATTTT CSVESGAITDTQYF
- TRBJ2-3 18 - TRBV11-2 TGTGCCAGCAGCTTAAACCCCCCGGGCGGAGGGGGCACAGATACGCAGTATTTT CASSLNPPGGGGTDTQYF
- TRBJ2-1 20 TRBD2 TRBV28 TGTGCCAGCAGTTTAAGGGGCCTAGCGGGGGGACCCATGACCTACAATGAGCAGTTCTTC CASSLRGLAGGPMTYNEQFF
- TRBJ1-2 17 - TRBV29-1 TGCAGCGTTGGGCTACAGGGTCCAAAATTGTCGGGGTATGGCTACACCTTC CSVGLQGPKLSGYGYTF
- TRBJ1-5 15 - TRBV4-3 TGCGCCAGCAGCCAAGATCGAGGGATGAGCCAGCCCCAGCATTTT CASSQDRGMSQPQHF
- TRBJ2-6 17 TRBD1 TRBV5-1 TGCGCCAGCCAGGGGGCCCACAACTTCTCTGGGGCCAACGTCCTGACTTTC CASQGAHNFSGANVLTF
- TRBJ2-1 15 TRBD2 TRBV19 TGTGCCAGTAGTAGGACTAGCGGGGGGGCAAGTGAGCAGTTCTTC CASSRTSGGASEQFF
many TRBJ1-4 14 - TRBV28 TGTGCCAGCAGTTTCCCGTGGGAGCCAGAAAAACTGTTTTTT CASSFPWEPEKLFF
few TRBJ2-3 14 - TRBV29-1 TGCAGCGTTGAAGGAAGGGCCTGGGCAGATACGCAGTATTTT CSVEGRAWADTQYF
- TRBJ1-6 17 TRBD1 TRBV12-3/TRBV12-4 TGTGCCAGCAGTTTTCGAGGGACAGGGACCGATAATTCACCCCTCCACTTT CASSFRGTGTDNSPLHF
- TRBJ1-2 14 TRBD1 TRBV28 TGTGCCAGCAGTTCCAGTCAGGGGGCTTATGGCTACACCTTC CASSSSQGAYGYTF
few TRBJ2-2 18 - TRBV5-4 TGTGCCAGCAGCTTGGGGGGTTTACAGGCATCGAACACCGGGGAGCTGTTTTTT CASSLGGLQASNTGELFF
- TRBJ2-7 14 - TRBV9 TGTGCCAGCAGCCTAGGACTCGACTCCTACGAGCAGTACTTC CASSLGLDSYEQYF
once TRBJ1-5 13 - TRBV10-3 TGTGCCATCAGCCCCGACAGAAATCAGCCCCAGCATTTT CAISPDRNQPQHF
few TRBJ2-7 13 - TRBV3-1 TGTGCCAGCAGCCACAGGACGATCTACGAGCAGTACTTC CASSHRTIYEQYF
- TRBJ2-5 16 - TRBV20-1 TGCAGTGCTACCCTCCCTACTAGTCTGAGGCAAGAGACCCAGTACTTC CSATLPTSLRQETQYF
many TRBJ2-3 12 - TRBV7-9 TGTGCCAGCATGGGGGCTGGGGGTACGCAGTATTTT CASMGAGGTQYF
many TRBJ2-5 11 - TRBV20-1 TGCAGTGCTAGCGCACAAGAGACCCAGTACTTC CSASAQETQYF
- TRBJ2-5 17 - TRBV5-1 TGCGCCAGCAGCCCTGGGAGCGGGACAGTCAAGAGGGAGACCCAGTACTTC CASSPGSGTVKRETQYF
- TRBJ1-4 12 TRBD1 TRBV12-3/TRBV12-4 TGTGCCAGCAGTTTCCCGGACAGGGTTCTGTTTTTT CASSFPDRVLFF